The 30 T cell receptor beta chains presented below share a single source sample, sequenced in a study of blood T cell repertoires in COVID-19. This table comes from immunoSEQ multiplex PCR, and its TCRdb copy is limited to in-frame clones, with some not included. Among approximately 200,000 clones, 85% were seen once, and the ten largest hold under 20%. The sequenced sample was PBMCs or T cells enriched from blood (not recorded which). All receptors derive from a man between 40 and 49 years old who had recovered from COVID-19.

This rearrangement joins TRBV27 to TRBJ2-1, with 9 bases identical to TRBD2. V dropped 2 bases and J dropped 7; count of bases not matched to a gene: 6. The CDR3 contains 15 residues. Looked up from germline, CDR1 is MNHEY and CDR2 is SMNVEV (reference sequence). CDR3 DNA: TGTGCCAGCAGTTTAGGGCTAGCGGGGATTAATGAGCAGTTCTTC. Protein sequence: CASSLGLAGINEQFF.

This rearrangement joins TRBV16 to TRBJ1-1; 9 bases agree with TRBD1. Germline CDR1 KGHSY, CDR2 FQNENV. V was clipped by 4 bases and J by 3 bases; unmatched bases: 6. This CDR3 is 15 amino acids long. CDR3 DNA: TGTGCCAGCAGCCGACCGGGACAGGGAGACACTGAAGCTTTCTTT. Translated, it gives CASSRPGQGDTEAFF.

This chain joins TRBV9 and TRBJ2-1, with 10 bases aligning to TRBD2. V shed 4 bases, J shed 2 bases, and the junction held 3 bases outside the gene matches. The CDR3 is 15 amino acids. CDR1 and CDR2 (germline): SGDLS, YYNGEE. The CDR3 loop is CASSPSGSPYNEQFF. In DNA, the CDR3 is TGTGCCAGCAGCCCTAGCGGGAGCCCCTACAATGAGCAGTTCTTC.

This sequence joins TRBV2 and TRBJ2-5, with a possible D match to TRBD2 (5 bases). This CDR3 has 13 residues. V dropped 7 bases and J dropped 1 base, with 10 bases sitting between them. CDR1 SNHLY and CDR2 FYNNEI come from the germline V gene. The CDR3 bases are TGTGCCAGCATTGTCAGCGGCCAAGAGACCCAGTACTTC. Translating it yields CASIVSGQETQYF.

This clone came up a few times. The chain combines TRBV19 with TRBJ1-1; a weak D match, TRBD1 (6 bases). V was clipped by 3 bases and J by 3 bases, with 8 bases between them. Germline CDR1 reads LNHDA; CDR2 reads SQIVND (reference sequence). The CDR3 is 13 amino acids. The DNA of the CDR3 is TGTGCCAGTAGTATGGGACATTACACTGAAGCTTTCTTT. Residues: CASSMGHYTEAFF.

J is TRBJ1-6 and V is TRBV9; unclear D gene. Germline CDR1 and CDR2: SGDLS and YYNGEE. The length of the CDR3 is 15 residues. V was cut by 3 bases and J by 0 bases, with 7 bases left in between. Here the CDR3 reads CASSDTSSYNSPLHF. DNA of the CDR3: TGTGCCAGCAGCGATACGAGCTCCTATAATTCACCCCTCCACTTT.

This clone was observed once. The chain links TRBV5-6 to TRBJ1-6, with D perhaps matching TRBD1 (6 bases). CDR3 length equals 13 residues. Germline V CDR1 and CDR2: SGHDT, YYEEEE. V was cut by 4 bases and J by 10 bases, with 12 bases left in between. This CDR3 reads CASSTGSYSPLHF. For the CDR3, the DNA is TGTGCCAGCAGCACAGGGTCGTACTCACCCCTCCACTTT.

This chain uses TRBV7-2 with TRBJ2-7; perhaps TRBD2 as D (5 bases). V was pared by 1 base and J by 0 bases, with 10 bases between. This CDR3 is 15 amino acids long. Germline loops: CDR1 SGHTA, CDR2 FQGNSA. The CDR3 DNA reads TGTGCCAGCAGCTTAGTGGCGGGTAGCTCCTACGAGCAGTACTTC. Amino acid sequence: CASSLVAGSSYEQYF.

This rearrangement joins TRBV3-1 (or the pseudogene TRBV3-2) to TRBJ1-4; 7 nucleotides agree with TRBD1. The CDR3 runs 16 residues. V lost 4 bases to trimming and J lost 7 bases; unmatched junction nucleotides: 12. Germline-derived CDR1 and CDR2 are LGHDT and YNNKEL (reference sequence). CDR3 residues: CASSPFTTGAGEKLFF. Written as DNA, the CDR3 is TGTGCCAGCAGCCCCTTTACCACAGGGGCCGGTGAAAAACTGTTTTTT.

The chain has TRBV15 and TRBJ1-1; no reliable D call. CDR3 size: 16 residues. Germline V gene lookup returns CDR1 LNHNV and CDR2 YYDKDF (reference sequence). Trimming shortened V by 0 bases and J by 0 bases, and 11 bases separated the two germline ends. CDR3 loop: CATSRDLAVMNTEAFF. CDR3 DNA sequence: TGTGCCACCAGCAGAGATTTAGCAGTTATGAACACTGAAGCTTTCTTT.

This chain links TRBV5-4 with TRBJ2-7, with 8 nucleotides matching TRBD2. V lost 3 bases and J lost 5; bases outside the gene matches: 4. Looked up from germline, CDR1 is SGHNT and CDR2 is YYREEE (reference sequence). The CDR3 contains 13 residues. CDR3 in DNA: TGTGCCAGCAGCTGGTCCGGGGGGGACGAGCAGTACTTC. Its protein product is CASSWSGGDEQYF.

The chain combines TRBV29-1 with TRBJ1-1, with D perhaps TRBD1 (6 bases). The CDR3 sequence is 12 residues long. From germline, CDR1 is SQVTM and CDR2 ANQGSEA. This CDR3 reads CSSEGVETEAFF. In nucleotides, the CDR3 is TGCAGTTCTGAGGGGGTTGAGACTGAAGCTTTCTTT.

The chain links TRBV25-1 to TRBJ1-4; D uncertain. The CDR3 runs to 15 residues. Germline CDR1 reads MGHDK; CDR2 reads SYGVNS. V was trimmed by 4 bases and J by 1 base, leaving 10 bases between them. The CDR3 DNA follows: TGTGCCAGCAGTGCAGATCTAGAAACTAATGAAAAACTGTTTTTT. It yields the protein CASSADLETNEKLFF. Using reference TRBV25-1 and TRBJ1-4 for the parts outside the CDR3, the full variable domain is EADIYQTPRYLVIGTGKKITLECSQTMGHDKMYWYQQDPGMELHLIHYSYGVNSTEKGDLSSESTVSRIRTEHFPLTLESARPSHTSQYLCASSADLETNEKLFFGSGTQLSVL.

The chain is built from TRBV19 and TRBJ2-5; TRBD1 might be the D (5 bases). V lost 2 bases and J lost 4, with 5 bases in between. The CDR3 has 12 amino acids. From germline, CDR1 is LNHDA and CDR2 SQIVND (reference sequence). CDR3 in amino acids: CASSIQGETQYF. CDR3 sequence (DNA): TGTGCCAGTAGTATACAGGGAGAGACCCAGTACTTC.

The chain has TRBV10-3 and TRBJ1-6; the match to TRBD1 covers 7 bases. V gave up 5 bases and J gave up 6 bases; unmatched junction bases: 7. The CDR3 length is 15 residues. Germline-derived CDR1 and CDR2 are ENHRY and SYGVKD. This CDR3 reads CAISRDSNINSPLHF. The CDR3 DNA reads TGTGCCATCAGTCGGGACAGCAATATTAATTCACCCCTCCACTTT.

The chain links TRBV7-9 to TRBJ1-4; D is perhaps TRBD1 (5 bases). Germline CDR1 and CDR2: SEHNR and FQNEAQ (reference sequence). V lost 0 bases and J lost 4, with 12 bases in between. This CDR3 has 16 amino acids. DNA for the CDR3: TGTGCCAGCAGCTTAGCCTCAGGGTTATATAATGAAAAACTGTTTTTT. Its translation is CASSLASGLYNEKLFF. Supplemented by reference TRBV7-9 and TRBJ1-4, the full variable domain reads DTGVSQNPRHKITKRGQNVTFRCDPISEHNRLYWYRQTLGQGPEFLTYFQNEAQLEKSRLLSDRFSAERPKGSFSTLEIQRTEQGDSAMYLCASSLASGLYNEKLFFGSGTQLSVL.

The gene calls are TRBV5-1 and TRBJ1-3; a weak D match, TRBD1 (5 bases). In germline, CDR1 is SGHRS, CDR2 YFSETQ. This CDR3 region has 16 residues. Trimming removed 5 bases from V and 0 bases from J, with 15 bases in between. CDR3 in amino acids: CASSLSPGGSGNTIYF. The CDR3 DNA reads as TGCGCCAGCAGTTTAAGCCCGGGGGGCTCTGGAAACACCATATATTTT.

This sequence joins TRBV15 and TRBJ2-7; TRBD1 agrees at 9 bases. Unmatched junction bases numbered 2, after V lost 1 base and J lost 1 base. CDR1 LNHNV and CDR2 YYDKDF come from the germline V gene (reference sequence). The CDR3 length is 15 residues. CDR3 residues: CATSRGGQGSYEQYF. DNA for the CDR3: TGTGCCACCAGCAGAGGCGGACAGGGGTCCTACGAGCAGTACTTC.

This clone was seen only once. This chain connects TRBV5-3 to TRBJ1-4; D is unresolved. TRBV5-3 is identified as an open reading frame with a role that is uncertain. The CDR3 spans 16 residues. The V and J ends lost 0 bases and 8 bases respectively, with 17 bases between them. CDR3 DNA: TGTGCCAGAAGCTTGGCCTGGGCTCCCGCCCGCGAAAAACTGTTTTTT. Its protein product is CARSLAWAPAREKLFF.

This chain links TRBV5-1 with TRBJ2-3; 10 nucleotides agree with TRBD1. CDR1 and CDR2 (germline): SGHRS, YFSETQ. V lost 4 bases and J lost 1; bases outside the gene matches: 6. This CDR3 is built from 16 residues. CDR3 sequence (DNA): TGCGCCAGCAGCCGCTCTGGGACAGGGGGCACAGATACGCAGTATTTT. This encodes CASSRSGTGGTDTQYF.

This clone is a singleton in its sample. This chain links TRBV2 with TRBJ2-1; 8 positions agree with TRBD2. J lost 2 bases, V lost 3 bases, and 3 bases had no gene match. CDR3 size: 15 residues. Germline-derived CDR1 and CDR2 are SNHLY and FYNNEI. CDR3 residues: CASSEERGTYNEQFF. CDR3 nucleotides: TGTGCCAGCAGTGAGGAGCGGGGGACCTACAATGAGCAGTTCTTC.

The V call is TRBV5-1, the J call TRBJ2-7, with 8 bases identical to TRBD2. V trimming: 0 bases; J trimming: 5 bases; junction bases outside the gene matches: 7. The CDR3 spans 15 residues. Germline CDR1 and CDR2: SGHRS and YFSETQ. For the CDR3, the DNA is TGCGCCAGCAGCTTGGGTCCCAGCGGGAGTAACGAGCAGTACTTC. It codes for CASSLGPSGSNEQYF.

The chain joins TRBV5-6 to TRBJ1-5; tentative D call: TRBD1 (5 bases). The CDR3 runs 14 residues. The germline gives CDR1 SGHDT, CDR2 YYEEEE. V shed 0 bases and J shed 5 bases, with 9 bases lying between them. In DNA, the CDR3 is TGTGCCAGCAGCTTGGGACAGACTGATCAGCCCCAGCATTTT. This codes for CASSLGQTDQPQHF.

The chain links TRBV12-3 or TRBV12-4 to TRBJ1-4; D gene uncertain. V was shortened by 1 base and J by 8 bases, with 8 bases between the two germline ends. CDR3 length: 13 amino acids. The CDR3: CASSLGESEKLFF. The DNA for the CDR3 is TGTGCCAGCAGTTTAGGGGAGAGCGAAAAACTGTTTTTT.

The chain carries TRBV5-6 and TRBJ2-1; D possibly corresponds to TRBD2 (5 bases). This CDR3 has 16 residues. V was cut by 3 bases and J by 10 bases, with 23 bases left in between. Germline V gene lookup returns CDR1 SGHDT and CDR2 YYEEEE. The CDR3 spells CASSWRPDFLSREQFF. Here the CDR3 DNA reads TGTGCCAGCAGCTGGCGTCCGGACTTCTTGAGCAGGGAGCAGTTCTTC.

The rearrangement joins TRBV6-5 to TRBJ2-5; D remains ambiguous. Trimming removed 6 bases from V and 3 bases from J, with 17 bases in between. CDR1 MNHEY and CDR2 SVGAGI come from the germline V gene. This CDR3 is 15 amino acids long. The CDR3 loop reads CASSGFRVGKETQYF. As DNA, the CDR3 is TGTGCCAGCAGCGGATTCCGGGTCGGTAAAGAGACCCAGTACTTC.

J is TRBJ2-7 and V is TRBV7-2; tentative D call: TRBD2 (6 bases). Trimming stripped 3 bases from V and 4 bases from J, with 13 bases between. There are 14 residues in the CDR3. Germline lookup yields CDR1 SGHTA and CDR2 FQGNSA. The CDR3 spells CASSFLLAGYEQYF. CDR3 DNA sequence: TGTGCCAGCAGCTTCTTACTAGCTGGGTACGAGCAGTACTTC.

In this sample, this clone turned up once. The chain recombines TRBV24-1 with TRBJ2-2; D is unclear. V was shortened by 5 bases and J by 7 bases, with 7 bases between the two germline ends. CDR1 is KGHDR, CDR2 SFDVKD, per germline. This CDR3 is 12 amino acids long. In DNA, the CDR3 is TGTGCCACCAGTGTACTTGGCGGGGAGCTGTTTTTT. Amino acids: CATSVLGGELFF.

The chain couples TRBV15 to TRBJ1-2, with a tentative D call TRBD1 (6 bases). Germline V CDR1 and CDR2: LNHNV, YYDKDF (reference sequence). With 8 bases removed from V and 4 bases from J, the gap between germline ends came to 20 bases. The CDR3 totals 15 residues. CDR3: CATSPVRGFVYGYTF. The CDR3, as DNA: TGTGCCACCTCCCCAGTCAGGGGTTTCGTCTATGGCTACACCTTC.

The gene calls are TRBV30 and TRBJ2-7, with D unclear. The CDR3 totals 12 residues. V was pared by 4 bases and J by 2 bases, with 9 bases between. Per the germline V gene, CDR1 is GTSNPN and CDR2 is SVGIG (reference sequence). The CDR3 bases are TGTGCCTGGAAACCACAGACCTACGAGCAGTACTTC. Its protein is CAWKPQTYEQYF.